This is a list of T cell receptor beta chains from one sample in a study of blood T cell repertoires in COVID-19. Sequenced by immunoSEQ multiplex PCR; TCRdb stores in-frame clones only, minus some. The sample shows about 190,000 clones, 75% to 90% of them seen only once. The sample comprised peripheral blood. These receptors all stem from a man between 60 and 75 years old with acute or convalescent COVID-19. Both conserved end residues are part of each CDR3. D genes are given only for firm matches. Not all rows give a size; the values are once, few, many and, for expanded clones, a class.

J,D,size,V,DNA,CDR3
TRBJ2-5,NA,once,TRBV23-1,TGCGCCAGCAGACCATCACAGGTCGCCCAGTACTTC,CASRPSQVAQYF
TRBJ1-4,NA,NA,TRBV7-9,TGTGCCAGCAGCTTAGTTATGGGAGGGGCTGAAAAACTGTTTTTT,CASSLVMGGAEKLFF
TRBJ1-2,NA,NA,TRBV7-2,TGTGCCAGCAGCTTGATGGGGCAGGGAGGAGGTGGCTACACCTTC,CASSLMGQGGGGYTF
TRBJ2-7,NA,NA,TRBV5-4,TGTGCCAGCAGCGGGGGGGCGTCCATCTACGAGCAGTACTTC,CASSGGASIYEQYF
TRBJ2-5,NA,NA,TRBV5-4,TGTGCCAGCAGCTTAATAGGGAGGAAGGGCCGGGAGACCCAGTACTTC,CASSLIGRKGRETQYF
TRBJ1-1,NA,few,TRBV19,TGTGCCAGTAGTATAGACTCGGGGTTTCGGGCTTTCTTT,CASSIDSGFRAFF
TRBJ2-1,TRBD2,NA,TRBV25-1,TGTGCCAGCAGCCTGGTCGGGACTAGCGGGGGGCATGAGCAGTTCTTC,CASSLVGTSGGHEQFF
TRBJ1-6,NA,NA,TRBV6-2/TRBV6-3,TGTGCCAGCAGTTACGTCTCGGGGTCCTCCGGAAATTCACCCCTCCACTTT,CASSYVSGSSGNSPLHF
TRBJ2-3,TRBD2,NA,TRBV9,TGTGCCAGCAGCGTGGACCAGCGGGGGGGCCGCGAGACAGATACGCAGTATTTT,CASSVDQRGGRETDTQYF
TRBJ2-7,NA,NA,TRBV7-9,TGTGCCAGCAGCCCCCCCGGGACTGCCTTGGGGGTGCAGTACTTC,CASSPPGTALGVQYF
TRBJ2-1,NA,NA,TRBV7-3,TGTGCCAGCAGACTTACCTCAACGGATGAGCAGTTCTTC,CASRLTSTDEQFF
TRBJ2-7,TRBD2,NA,TRBV9,TGTGCCAGCAGCGTAGGGGTAGCGGGAGGACCCGAGTGGGAGCAGTACTTC,CASSVGVAGGPEWEQYF
TRBJ2-1,NA,NA,TRBV7-9,TGTGCCAGCAGCTTAGGCAGGGTCCTAACCCTCAATGAGCAGTTCTTC,CASSLGRVLTLNEQFF
TRBJ1-1,TRBD1,once,TRBV7-3,TGTGCCAGCAGCTCCTCAGGGGGCGGGAACACTGAAGCTTTCTTT,CASSSSGGGNTEAFF
TRBJ1-4,NA,once,TRBV27,TGTGCCAGCAGTCTGCAGAGGGCGGCTAATGAAAAACTGTTTTTT,CASSLQRAANEKLFF